A selection of T cell receptor beta chains follows, all from one sample in a study of blood T cells in healthy people across ages. TCRdb reprocessed the 5' RACE reads with MiXCR, giving one entry per CDR3 protein. The sample holds around 1,700,000 distinct CDR3 sequences, roughly 28% seen once. Material for sequencing was blood. These receptors originate from a woman aged 25 to 45 in good health. The conserved cysteine and the conserved F or W are not part of the CDR3 here. Size is stated for part of the rows, as once, few or many counts, or as a class when the clone is expanded.

CDR3aa: ASSAGTGDWASNEQF
abundance: NA
v_gene: TRBV5-1

CDR3aa: ASIEGGTNTGELF
abundance: NA
v_gene: TRBV28

CDR3aa: ASSLSAGIGEQY
abundance: few
v_gene: TRBV5-1

CDR3aa: ASRMVVDSPLH
abundance: few
v_gene: TRBV5-1

CDR3aa: SVGSPISSYNERY
abundance: NA
v_gene: TRBV29-1

CDR3aa: ASSRPGTGMSSYEQY
abundance: few
v_gene: TRBV18

CDR3aa: ASSKGSSDTQY
abundance: many
v_gene: TRBV10-2

CDR3aa: ASSEYERGPTYNEQY
abundance: NA
v_gene: TRBV2

CDR3aa: ASSRREGAGANVLT
abundance: few
v_gene: TRBV6-2/TRBV6-3

CDR3aa: ASYRVGETQY
abundance: NA
v_gene: TRBV5-1

CDR3aa: ASSQREGSTYEQY
abundance: NA
v_gene: TRBV4-3

CDR3aa: ASSTTGQGNTIY
abundance: NA
v_gene: TRBV28

CDR3aa: ASSLDKGYNEQF
abundance: few
v_gene: TRBV7-3

CDR3aa: ASTSVGQGRYGSGANVLT
abundance: NA
v_gene: TRBV6-1

CDR3aa: ASSLEPYQETQY
abundance: few
v_gene: TRBV5-1

CDR3aa: ANSSSGTPSGANVLT
abundance: NA
v_gene: TRBV7-2

CDR3aa: ASSYRVRGEKLF
abundance: NA
v_gene: TRBV27

CDR3aa: ASSLGGGGSYNEQY
abundance: NA
v_gene: TRBV7-9

CDR3aa: ASGSTLARADYNEQF
abundance: NA
v_gene: TRBV12-5

CDR3aa: ASSQGGQGGEQY
abundance: NA
v_gene: TRBV3-1

CDR3aa: ATSDYMNTEAF
abundance: NA
v_gene: TRBV24-1

CDR3aa: GAISTDTQY
abundance: NA
v_gene: TRBV29-1

CDR3aa: ASSQERITSTDTQY
abundance: few
v_gene: TRBV4-1

CDR3aa: ASSLTGAPYEQY
abundance: many
v_gene: TRBV7-6

CDR3aa: ASSEEPHEQF
abundance: NA
v_gene: TRBV9

CDR3aa: ASSLSYGQPNEQF
abundance: NA
v_gene: TRBV28

CDR3aa: ASSWDRVGNTIY
abundance: NA
v_gene: TRBV12-3/TRBV12-4

CDR3aa: ASSLLATGGGYT
abundance: many
v_gene: TRBV5-1

CDR3aa: ASSSSRDSDEQF
abundance: NA
v_gene: TRBV7-9

CDR3aa: AGSQDLRYENPYEQY
abundance: NA
v_gene: TRBV4-1

CDR3aa: ASSPLPEDYEQY
abundance: NA
v_gene: TRBV6-6

CDR3aa: ASSNAPKPQH
abundance: NA
v_gene: TRBV6-2/TRBV6-3

CDR3aa: ASSIPGTGVNSPLH
abundance: NA
v_gene: TRBV19

CDR3aa: SVQVSGSRPYEQY
abundance: few
v_gene: TRBV29-1

CDR3aa: ASSKCRQGMYIQH
abundance: NA
v_gene: TRBV21-1

CDR3aa: ASSSTGFGEQF
abundance: many
v_gene: TRBV7-2

CDR3aa: ASQKRGITDTQY
abundance: NA
v_gene: TRBV2

CDR3aa: SARGVDRRETQY
abundance: few
v_gene: TRBV20-1

CDR3aa: ASSRGGRANHNSPLH
abundance: NA
v_gene: TRBV18

CDR3aa: ASSLAGLEQL
abundance: NA
v_gene: TRBV7-9